What follows are 28 T cell receptor beta chains derived from one specimen sequenced in a study of response to subunit inactivated influenza vaccine. TCRdb reprocessed the RT-PCR reads with MiXCR, giving one entry per CDR3 protein. The table includes approximately 480,000 distinct CDR3 sequences, 11% detected once. This specimen consisted of PBMCs from blood, obtained 40 to 50 days after vaccination. The receptors stem from a man aged 50-60 years who received an inactivated influenza vaccine.

In this sample, this clonotype turned up a few times. The rearrangement uses TRBV5-1 and TRBJ2-1, with 9 bases aligning to TRBD1. V lost 4 bases and J lost 5; bases outside the gene matches: 4. CDR1 is SGHRS and CDR2 is YFSETQ in the germline V gene. This CDR3 is 14 amino acids long. The CDR3 nucleotides read TGCGCCAGCAGCGTGGGACAGGGCCACAATGAGCAGTTCTTC. Residues: CASSVGQGHNEQFF.

The V call is TRBV9, the J call TRBJ2-6; D is undetermined. Trimming took 3 bases from V and 2 from J, leaving 6 bases between them. The length of the CDR3 is 14 residues. CDR1 is SGDLS and CDR2 is YYNGEE in the germline V gene. The CDR3, as DNA: TGTGCCAGCAGCGGTCCAGCTGGGGCCAACGTCCTGACTTTC. It encodes CASSGPAGANVLTF.

This clonotype has only a few counts. V gene TRBV27 combines with J gene TRBJ2-3, with 15 bases that match TRBD2. With V trimmed by 6 bases and J by 1 base, 11 bases remained unmatched. Germline CDR1 reads MNHEY; CDR2 reads SMNVEV (reference sequence). The CDR3 consists of 19 residues. CDR3 sequence: CASSGLAGGITHRTDTQYF. The CDR3 DNA is TGTGCCAGCAGCGGACTAGCGGGAGGGATCACTCACCGCACAGATACGCAGTATTTT.

This clonotype was observed a few times. The gene calls are TRBV10-3 and TRBJ2-7, with a tentative D call TRBD2 (5 bases). The germline gives CDR1 ENHRY, CDR2 SYGVKD. This CDR3 has 14 amino acids. V lost 4 bases and J 1 base, leaving 11 bases between the germline ends. CDR3 sequence reads: CAISGSGESYEQYF. The CDR3 bases are TGTGCCATCAGTGGGAGCGGAGAGTCCTACGAGCAGTACTTC.

The chain joins TRBV3-1 to TRBJ1-2; D might be TRBD1 (5 bases). This CDR3 is built from 14 residues. Trimming cost V 4 bases and J 3 bases, with 12 bases left between them. Germline CDR1 reads LGHDT; CDR2 reads YNNKEL (reference sequence). The CDR3 here is CASSLARGDYGYTF. The CDR3 region has the DNA TGTGCCAGCAGCCTCGCGAGGGGCGACTATGGCTACACCTTC.

This clonotype was counted ten times or more. The chain joins TRBV4-2 to TRBJ2-7; D is perhaps TRBD1 or TRBD2 (5 bases each). The germline gives CDR1 LGHNA, CDR2 YNFKEQ. With 1 base removed from V and 3 bases from J, the gap between germline ends came to 16 bases. The CDR3 is 16 amino acids. CDR3 in DNA: TGTGCCAGCAGCCAAGTCGCGGCAGGGACGAACTACGAGCAGTACTTC. Translation: CASSQVAAGTNYEQYF.

The table lists this clonotype with many counts. The chain combines TRBV12-3 or TRBV12-4 with TRBJ2-5; 7 bases are shared with TRBD1. Trimming took 6 bases from V and 4 from J; bases not matched to a gene: 5. This CDR3 contains 13 residues. The CDR3 DNA sequence: TGTGCCAGCAGCTTACAGGGGCGAGAGACCCAGTACTTC. This codes for CASSLQGRETQYF.

This clonotype has at least ten counts. This chain links TRBV20-1 with TRBJ2-7; TRBD2 aligns across 11 bases. CDR1 DFQATT and CDR2 SNEGSKA come from the germline V gene (reference sequence). This CDR3 is 15 amino acids long. Germline trimming cut 6 bases from V and 1 base from J; bases unmatched to any gene: 8. CDR3 DNA: TGCAGTGCGAGCCCTAGCGGGGGGTCGTCCTACGAGCAGTACTTC. Translated, it gives CSASPSGGSSYEQYF.

This clonotype turned up a few times. The CDR3 nucleotides read TGTGCCAGCTCCCAGTGGGGCCTAGCGGGGGGGTCCCAGTACTTC. Translated: CASSQWGLAGGSQYF. The J gene is TRBJ2-5, the V gene TRBV12-3 or TRBV12-4; 12 bases match TRBD2. This CDR3 is built from 15 residues. J gave up 9 bases and V 8 bases, and 13 bases lay outside the gene matches.

This chain uses TRBV5-1 with TRBJ2-3; D assignment may be TRBD1 or TRBD2 (5 bases each). Germline values: CDR1 SGHRS, CDR2 YFSETQ. The CDR3 covers 17 residues. V lost 0 bases to trimming and J lost 3 bases, with 17 bases between them. DNA of the CDR3: TGCGCCAGCAGCTTGGGGGCACGGACATGGGGGACAGATACGCAGTATTTT. Residues: CASSLGARTWGTDTQYF. The variable domain in full, with the rest retrieved from reference TRBV5-1 and TRBJ2-3, is KAGVTQTPRYLIKTRGQQVTLSCSPISGHRSVSWYQQTPGQGLQFLFEYFSETQRNKGNFPGRFSGRQFSNSRSEMNVSTLELGDSALYLCASSLGARTWGTDTQYFGPGTRLTVL.

Ten or more counts support this clonotype. The V gene is TRBV3-1, the J gene TRBJ2-7; 11 nucleotides match TRBD2. Germline CDR1 and CDR2: LGHDT and YNNKEL (reference sequence). The length of the CDR3 is 16 residues. V shed 1 base and J 4 bases; nucleotides not matched to a gene: 6. CDR3 residues: CASSQGLLAGDYEQYF. CDR3 nucleotides: TGTGCCAGCAGCCAAGGGCTACTAGCGGGGGATTACGAGCAGTACTTC.

This clonotype was observed a few times. This chain links TRBV27 with TRBJ2-1; TRBD1 matches at 11 bases. This CDR3 has 15 residues. The junction had 7 bases not matched to a gene; V was cut back by 6 bases and J by 6 bases. Germline V gene sequence: CDR1 MNHEY, CDR2 SMNVEV (reference sequence). CDR3 bases: TGTGCCAGCAGCCGAGGACAGGGGGCTTTCAATGAGCAGTTCTTC. This encodes CASSRGQGAFNEQFF.

In its sample, this clonotype was seen a few times. This chain links TRBV5-1 with TRBJ2-7; 7 bases fit TRBD2. V shed 3 bases and J 6 bases; nucleotides not matched to a gene: 15. This CDR3 contains 16 residues. The germline CDR1 and CDR2 sequences are SGHRS and YFSETQ. As DNA, the CDR3 is TGCGCCAGCAGCTGGAAATTGGGACTACCCAGAGGCGAGCAGTACTTC. It specifies CASSWKLGLPRGEQYF. Together with reference TRBV5-1 and TRBJ2-7, the CDR3 gives the full variable domain: KAGVTQTPRYLIKTRGQQVTLSCSPISGHRSVSWYQQTPGQGLQFLFEYFSETQRNKGNFPGRFSGRQFSNSRSEMNVSTLELGDSALYLCASSWKLGLPRGEQYFGPGTRLTVT.

This clonotype showed up just a few times. This rearrangement joins TRBV6-1 to TRBJ1-2; D remains unclear. V was cut by 4 bases and J by 11 bases, with 14 bases left in between. CDR1 is MNHNS, CDR2 SASEGT, per germline. This CDR3 spans 12 amino acids. CDR3 nucleotide sequence: TGTGCCAGCAGTGTTACGGCGTCGCGATACACCTTC. It encodes CASSVTASRYTF.

Only a few counts were recorded for this clonotype. The chain recombines TRBV10-3 with TRBJ2-7, with D perhaps TRBD1 or TRBD2 (6 bases each). Germline V lookup: CDR1 ENHRY, CDR2 SYGVKD. CDR3 length: 16 amino acids. V was pared by 6 bases and J by 5 bases, with 23 bases between. CDR3 protein: CAISVGIGGRSNEQYF. The CDR3 DNA reads as TGTGCCATCAGCGTTGGTATAGGGGGGCGCAGCAACGAGCAGTACTTC.

There are many counts of this clonotype. The genes are TRBV12-3 or TRBV12-4 and TRBJ2-7, with D unresolved. Trimming pared 1 base from V and 1 base from J, leaving 2 bases between. The CDR3 covers 12 residues. The CDR3 DNA sequence: TGTGCCAGCAGTTTAGGGTCCTACGAGCAGTACTTC. Encoded protein: CASSLGSYEQYF.

The chain links TRBV7-9 to TRBJ2-7; D call uncertain. Germline V lookup: CDR1 SEHNR, CDR2 FQNEAQ (reference sequence). V lost 1 base and J 2 bases, leaving 9 bases between the germline ends. This CDR3 contains 14 residues. CDR3 region: CASSLGVVPYEQYF. The CDR3 DNA reads TGTGCCAGCAGCTTAGGTGTGGTCCCCTACGAGCAGTACTTC.

This clonotype was seen ten or more times. The chain joins TRBV10-3 to TRBJ2-7, with 7 bases that match TRBD1. The J segment lost 4 bases and the V segment lost 0 bases, leaving 3 bases of the junction unmatched. The CDR3 runs 14 residues. Germline V gives CDR1 ENHRY, CDR2 SYGVKD. CDR3 in DNA: TGTGCCATCAGTGAGTCGGGGACAGCTTACGAGCAGTACTTC. Translated, it gives CAISESGTAYEQYF.

The V gene is TRBV10-3, the J gene TRBJ2-5; 9 bases are a match to TRBD1. Unmatched junction bases numbered 8, after V lost 4 bases and J lost 5 bases. Germline loops: CDR1 ENHRY, CDR2 SYGVKD. The CDR3 loop spans 15 amino acids. In DNA form, the CDR3 reads TGTGCCATCAGTGTCAGGGACAGGGTGGCGGAGACCCAGTACTTC. It is translated as CAISVRDRVAETQYF.

This clonotype has ten or more counts. This chain links TRBV29-1 with TRBJ2-1; 8 bases are a match to TRBD2. This CDR3 has 14 amino acids. The germline V gene has CDR1 SQVTM and CDR2 ANQGSEA. The V segment lost 3 bases and the J segment 4 bases; nucleotides outside the gene matches: 5. CDR3 protein: CSVDFTSGYNEQFF. CDR3 coding DNA: TGCAGCGTTGATTTTACTAGCGGTTACAATGAGCAGTTCTTC.

A few counts support this clonotype. The chain is built from TRBV20-1 and TRBJ2-3; D not resolved. Germline lookup yields CDR1 DFQATT and CDR2 SNEGSKA (reference sequence). The CDR3 loop spans 15 amino acids. Trimming took off 6 bases at V and 0 bases at J, with 16 bases between the two ends. The CDR3 reads CSAVGSSTSTDTQYF. Here the CDR3 DNA reads TGCAGTGCGGTAGGGTCGAGCACTAGCACAGATACGCAGTATTTT.

This clonotype was detected only a few times. This chain joins TRBV5-1 and TRBJ2-7, with 11 bases identical to TRBD2. Germline V gene data show CDR1 as SGHRS and CDR2 as YFSETQ. The CDR3 length is 14 residues. Unmatched junction bases numbered 1, after V lost 0 bases and J lost 5 bases. CDR3 region: CASSLAGLADEQYF. The DNA of the CDR3 is TGCGCCAGCAGCTTGGCGGGACTAGCGGACGAGCAGTACTTC. Combining the CDR3 with reference TRBV5-1 and TRBJ2-7 gives the whole variable domain KAGVTQTPRYLIKTRGQQVTLSCSPISGHRSVSWYQQTPGQGLQFLFEYFSETQRNKGNFPGRFSGRQFSNSRSEMNVSTLELGDSALYLCASSLAGLADEQYFGPGTRLTVT.

Comment on this clonotype: A read error may be the cause here, since a much bigger clone is one base away. The rearrangement uses TRBV6-5 and TRBJ2-1; TRBD2 matches 9 bases. J lost 4 bases, V lost 2 bases, and 6 bases had no gene match. This CDR3 region has 16 residues. Germline V gene lookup returns CDR1 MNHEY and CDR2 SVGAGI. CDR3 DNA sequence: TGTGCCAGCAGTTACAGAGCGGGAGGCCATTACAATGAGCAGTTCTTC. This codes for CASSYRAGGHYNEQFF.

This sequence joins TRBV6-2 or TRBV6-3 and TRBJ1-2, with D unclear. Germline V lookup: CDR1 MNHEY, CDR2 SVGEGT. CDR3 length: 14 amino acids. V dropped 3 bases and J dropped 1 base, with 9 bases sitting between them. The CDR3 DNA sequence: TGTGCCAGCAGTTATCCCAATGGTAACTATGGCTACACCTTC. It codes for CASSYPNGNYGYTF.

This clonotype was detected a few times. The chain couples TRBV29-1 to TRBJ2-2; D may be TRBD2 (5 bases). The germline V gene encodes CDR1 SQVTM and CDR2 ANQGSEA. V gave up 4 bases and J gave up 0 bases, with 12 bases separating them. This CDR3 is built from 15 residues. The CDR3 spells CSVVPWTANTGELFF. The CDR3 DNA reads as TGCAGCGTTGTCCCCTGGACTGCGAACACCGGGGAGCTGTTTTTT.

The CDR3 sequence: CASSLPIRRNTIYF. The CDR3 region has the DNA TGTGCCAGCAGTTTACCGATTCGGAGAAACACCATATATTTT. The chain uses TRBV12-3 or TRBV12-4 and TRBJ1-3; D is unresolved. The ends were cut back, 2 bases at V and 5 bases at J, with 10 bases in the middle. The CDR3 consists of 14 residues.

This clonotype was recorded a few times. V is TRBV7-9 and J is TRBJ2-3; no firm D call. The V end lost 1 base, the J end lost 6 bases, and 8 bases lay between the germline ends. This CDR3 is 13 amino acids long. CDR1 and CDR2 (germline): SEHNR, FQNEAQ (reference sequence). The CDR3 protein is CASSLGVRDTQYF. The CDR3 DNA follows: TGTGCCAGCAGCTTAGGAGTTCGGGATACGCAGTATTTT.

The rearrangement uses TRBV20-1 and TRBJ2-1; D possibly corresponds to TRBD2 (6 bases). The V end was cut by 3 bases, the J end by 8 bases, with 17 bases between. Germline V gene data show CDR1 as DFQATT and CDR2 as SNEGSKA (reference sequence). The CDR3 is made up of 14 amino acids. The CDR3 here is CSASGTGGWDEQFF. The DNA for the CDR3 is TGCAGTGCTAGTGGGACTGGAGGTTGGGATGAGCAGTTCTTC.